Listed below are T cell receptor beta chains from one sample, sequenced in a study of T cell changes during pregnancy in multiple sclerosis. TCRdb's copy holds only in-frame clones and misses some; the assay was immunoSEQ multiplex PCR. Seen here are 80,000 to 130,000 clones, 94% observed once, and the top ten hold 0.7% to 0.9%. Here the sequenced sample was peripheral blood, taken before pregnancy. The receptors come from a female donor with multiple sclerosis, enrolled in a pregnancy study. CDR3s include the opening cysteine and the closing phenylalanine or tryptophan. Fields, in order: clone size, J gene, V gene, D gene, CDR3 protein, CDR3 DNA. A D gene is named only where the DNA matches it firmly. The size field is filled for only some rows; it gives once, few, many or a size class.

. | TRBJ2-7 | TRBV7-9 | TRBD1 | CASSLGQGDYEQYF | TGTGCCAGCAGCTTGGGACAGGGGGACTACGAGCAGTACTTC
. | TRBJ2-2 | TRBV27 | . | CASSRGSGTGELFF | TGTGCCAGCAGCCGGGGAAGCGGCACCGGGGAGCTGTTTTTT
. | TRBJ1-2 | TRBV27 | . | CASRGRGSYGYTF | TGTGCCAGCAGAGGAAGAGGGTCCTATGGCTACACCTTC
once | TRBJ1-2 | TRBV19 | . | CASRGWERGVAGYGYTF | TGTGCCAGTAGAGGGTGGGAGAGAGGTGTAGCCGGCTATGGCTACACCTTC
. | TRBJ2-3 | TRBV4-2 | . | CASSPRVHTDTQYF | TGTGCCAGCAGCCCCAGGGTCCACACAGATACGCAGTATTTT
. | TRBJ1-3 | TRBV6-6 | . | CASSRIVSSSGNTIYF | TGTGCCAGCAGCCGCATCGTGTCTAGCTCTGGAAACACCATATATTTT
. | TRBJ1-2 | TRBV27 | TRBD1 | CASSFGQGASGYTF | TGTGCCAGCAGCTTCGGACAGGGGGCTTCTGGCTACACCTTC
. | TRBJ2-5 | TRBV7-9 | . | CASRLTSAWTQYF | TGTGCCAGCCGGCTTACTAGTGCCTGGACCCAGTACTTC
. | TRBJ2-7 | TRBV4-1 | . | CASSQSLSYTYEQYF | TGCGCCAGCAGCCAATCGCTGAGTTATACCTACGAGCAGTACTTC
. | TRBJ2-7 | TRBV4-1 | TRBD1 | CASSPAGQGSYEQYF | TGCGCCAGCAGCCCTGCCGGACAGGGCTCCTACGAGCAGTACTTC
. | TRBJ2-7 | TRBV20-1 | . | CSATDGDEQYF | TGCAGTGCTACGGACGGGGACGAGCAGTACTTC
. | TRBJ1-1 | TRBV28 | . | CATVPTGGEAFF | TGTGCCACCGTCCCGACGGGGGGTGAAGCTTTCTTT
. | TRBJ2-2 | TRBV6-1 | TRBD2 | CASSGLAGLNTGELFF | TGTGCCAGCAGTGGCCTAGCGGGGCTGAACACCGGGGAGCTGTTTTTT
once | TRBJ2-5 | TRBV5-1 | . | CATRQGFGQETQYF | TGCGCCACTCGGCAGGGTTTCGGTCAAGAGACCCAGTACTTC
once | TRBJ1-2 | TRBV18 | TRBD1 | CASSPDRGNPYGYTF | TGTGCCAGCTCACCAGACAGGGGCAATCCCTATGGCTACACCTTC
. | TRBJ1-1 | TRBV5-5 | TRBD1 | CASSLQGAGTEAFF | TGTGCCAGCAGCTTGCAGGGGGCGGGCACTGAAGCTTTCTTT
once | TRBJ1-2 | TRBV28 | TRBD1 | CASRLQGARIGYTF | TGTGCCAGCAGATTACAGGGGGCGCGTATTGGCTACACCTTC
. | TRBJ1-1 | TRBV29-1 | TRBD1 | CSVVRGTGGTEAFF | TGCAGCGTCGTGAGAGGGACAGGAGGGACTGAAGCTTTCTTT
once | TRBJ1-2 | TRBV2 | . | CASIGTTDGYTF | TGTGCCAGTATCGGGACAACAGATGGCTACACCTTC
once | TRBJ2-7 | TRBV4-2 | TRBD2 | CASSHWTSGSYEQYF | TGTGCCAGCAGCCATTGGACTAGCGGGAGCTACGAGCAGTACTTC
. | TRBJ1-5 | TRBV2 | . | CASSEQGRRDQPQHF | TGTGCCAGCAGTGAACAGGGAAGGAGAGATCAGCCCCAGCATTTT
once | TRBJ2-7 | TRBV7-9 | . | CASSLVVGGAYEQYF | TGTGCCAGCAGCTTAGTTGTCGGAGGGGCCTACGAGCAGTACTTC
. | TRBJ2-3 | TRBV4-1 | TRBD2 | CASSPIAGSTDTQYF | TGCGCCAGCAGCCCAATAGCGGGAAGCACAGATACGCAGTATTTT
. | TRBJ1-2 | TRBV19 | . | CASTPDKWNGYTF | TGTGCCAGTACCCCGGACAAATGGAATGGCTACACCTTC
. | TRBJ2-7 | TRBV27 | . | CASSLSRDTLSSYEQYF | TGTGCCAGCAGTTTATCAAGAGACACGTTGTCTTCCTACGAGCAGTACTTC
. | TRBJ2-1 | TRBV14 | . | CASSQVTGGEQFF | TGTGCCAGCAGCCAAGTCACAGGAGGGGAGCAGTTCTTC
. | TRBJ1-2 | TRBV11-2 | . | CASSLEIWRGNYGYTF | TGTGCCAGCAGCTTAGAAATCTGGCGCGGCAACTATGGCTACACCTTC
. | TRBJ1-1 | TRBV7-2 | . | CASSLTDRPNTEAFF | TGTGCCAGCAGCTTAACAGACAGGCCGAACACTGAAGCTTTCTTT
. | TRBJ1-1 | TRBV6-5 | TRBD1 | CASSYVPGGTEAFF | TGTGCCAGCAGTTACGTGCCAGGGGGCACTGAAGCTTTCTTT
. | TRBJ1-2 | TRBV5-1 | . | CASSRQQGDYGYTF | TGCGCCAGCAGCCGGCAGCAGGGTGACTATGGCTACACCTTC
. | TRBJ2-5 | TRBV10-3 | . | CAIRREQETQYF | TGTGCCATCAGGCGGGAACAAGAGACCCAGTACTTC
. | TRBJ1-4 | TRBV20-1 | . | CSASPVEKLFF | TGCAGTGCTAGCCCCGTCGAAAAACTGTTTTTT
. | TRBJ2-1 | TRBV5-1 | . | CASSLAGVGDEQFF | TGCGCCAGCAGCTTGGCCGGGGTTGGAGATGAGCAGTTCTTC
. | TRBJ1-4 | TRBV7-7 | . | CASSLIEDEKLFF | TGTGCCAGCAGCTTAATAGAGGATGAAAAACTGTTTTTT
. | TRBJ2-5 | TRBV30 | . | CAWKPTIFQETQYF | TGTGCCTGGAAGCCGACAATCTTTCAAGAGACCCAGTACTTC
. | TRBJ2-1 | TRBV9 | . | CASSPPTGLPYNEQFF | TGTGCCAGCAGCCCCCCAACAGGGTTACCTTACAATGAGCAGTTCTTC
. | TRBJ1-5 | TRBV19 | . | CASSNPRAGGTQPQHF | TGTGCCAGTAGTAACCCCCGGGCGGGGGGAACTCAGCCCCAGCATTTT
. | TRBJ2-7 | TRBV4-1 | . | CASSQEPLARSYEQYF | TGCGCCAGCAGCCAAGAGCCCTTGGCGAGGTCCTACGAGCAGTACTTC